The 9 T cell receptor beta chains below were found in one sample sequenced in a study of T cells in Graves' hyperthyroidism and ophthalmopathy. RNA transcripts served as the template for amplifying TCR beta CDR3 regions. TCR CDR3 underwent first-round RT-PCR with the HTBI primer set. TCRdb processed the multiplex PCR reads anew with MiXCR; each CDR3 protein has one entry. The sample includes about 640,000 distinct CDR3 sequences, less than 25% of them seen just once. What was sequenced was blood. All receptors come from a man aged 25-45 years with Graves' ophthalmopathy.

The J gene is TRBJ2-5, the V gene TRBV18; D call uncertain. Germline CDR1 and CDR2: KGHSH and LQKENI. Between the trimmed V and J ends, which lost 4 bases and 4 bases, there was a span of 10 bases. The length of the CDR3 is 13 residues. The CDR3 sequence is CASSLAERETQYF. CDR3 sequence (DNA): TGTGCCAGCTCACTCGCCGAGCGAGAGACCCAGTACTTC.

This clonotype was observed at least ten times. The V gene is TRBV30, the J gene TRBJ2-2; TRBD2 aligns across 10 bases. The CDR3 sequence is 16 residues long. The germline CDR1 and CDR2 sequences are GTSNPN and SVGIG (reference sequence). V gave up 3 bases and J gave up 0 bases; unmatched junction bases: 4. The CDR3: CAWRKSGRANTGELFF. CDR3 sequence (DNA): TGTGCCTGGAGAAAAAGCGGGAGGGCGAACACCGGGGAGCTGTTTTTT.

The gene calls are TRBV24-1 and TRBJ2-7, with D uncertain. The V gene lost 7 bases and the J gene lost 2 bases, with 14 bases spanning the gap. The CDR3 is 14 amino acids. The germline V gene encodes CDR1 KGHDR and CDR2 SFDVKD. Here the CDR3 DNA reads TGTGCCACCAGGTCACCGATATTCCCCTACGAGCAGTACTTC. This translates into CATRSPIFPYEQYF.

This sequence joins TRBV9 and TRBJ2-1; 10 bases match TRBD2. The CDR3 runs 16 residues. Germline CDR1 SGDLS, CDR2 YYNGEE. With 2 bases clipped from V and 7 bases from J, the junction kept 9 bases outside the gene matches. This CDR3 reads CASSVEASGGLNEQFF. Here the CDR3 DNA reads TGTGCCAGCAGCGTCGAGGCTAGCGGGGGACTGAATGAGCAGTTCTTC.

The chain links TRBV6-9 to TRBJ1-6; maybe TRBD1 (6 bases). V was cut by 6 bases and J by 14 bases, with 11 bases left in between. There are 11 residues in the CDR3. From germline, CDR1 is MNHGY and CDR2 SVAAGI. CDR3 coding DNA: TGTGCCAGCAGAGTAGGGGGGTCCCTCCACTTT. This translates into CASRVGGSLHF.

This chain uses TRBV30 with TRBJ1-1; D ambiguous. V was shortened by 5 bases and J by 1 base, with 14 bases between the two germline ends. Germline loops: CDR1 GTSNPN, CDR2 SVGIG (reference sequence). The CDR3 loop spans 14 amino acids. The CDR3 coding sequence is TGTGCCTGGGATCTAAAGCAGGCGAACACTGAAGCTTTCTTT. Amino acids: CAWDLKQANTEAFF.

The CDR3 region is CASSYDRSSQPQHF. CDR3 DNA sequence: TGTGCCAGCAGTTACGACAGGTCGAGTCAGCCCCAGCATTTT. V usage is TRBV6-2 or TRBV6-3 and J usage is TRBJ1-5, with a tentative D call TRBD1 (6 bases). Germline loops: CDR1 MNHEY, CDR2 SVGEGT. V shed 2 bases and J shed 6 bases, with 11 bases lying between them. The length of the CDR3 is 14 residues.

The V and J genes are TRBV9 and TRBJ2-1; TRBD1 or TRBD2 may be the D gene (5 bases each). V was pared by 2 bases and J by 5 bases, with 17 bases between. CDR1 and CDR2 (germline): SGDLS, YYNGEE. The CDR3 covers 16 residues. In DNA, the CDR3 is TGTGCCAGCAGCGTGAATGGGGCGGGCATCAACAATGAGCAGTTCTTC. It encodes CASSVNGAGINNEQFF.

J is TRBJ1-3 and V is TRBV7-9; the match to TRBD1 covers 7 bases. In germline, CDR1 is SEHNR, CDR2 FQNEAQ (reference sequence). Losses at the gene ends were 5 bases for V and 0 bases for J; bases not matched to a gene: 7. CDR3 size: 16 residues. The CDR3 region is CASSIQGPRSGNTIYF. In nucleotides, the CDR3 is TGTGCCAGCAGCATACAGGGGCCCCGCTCTGGAAACACCATATATTTT.